The source of this T cell receptor beta chain is a study of blood T cells in healthy people across ages. Overall study results and limits: Estimates of total diversity, which came from one million sequenced T cells, were considered to be underestimates. Roughly linear age-related decline in beta diversity appeared, significant by age roughly 40. Whereas aged donors had fewer naive CD4+ cells, long-lived donors had more of them and higher diversity.

Primers used in a second PCR of roughly 7 to 12 cycles were a sample-barcoded 5' primer and a J-beta primer mix. TCRdb ran MiXCR on the 5' RACE reads and lists one entry per CDR3 protein. Among hundreds of thousands of distinct CDR3 sequences, 58% were seen once, and the ten largest hold roughly 34%. This clonotype is a singleton in its sample. The target antigen is unknown. The V end lost 5 bases, the J end lost 0 bases, and 12 bases lay between the germline ends. Germline V gene data show CDR1 as DFQATT and CDR2 as SNEGSKA (reference sequence). This CDR3 spans 14 amino acids. The TCR was taken from a man in his sixties in good health. V usage is TRBV20-1 and J usage is TRBJ2-3, with D perhaps matching TRBD2 (5 bases). Source material: blood. Here the CDR3 DNA reads TGCAGTGCTGTTCTAGCCCTTAGCACAGATACGCAGTATTTT. It encodes CSAVLALSTDTQYF.